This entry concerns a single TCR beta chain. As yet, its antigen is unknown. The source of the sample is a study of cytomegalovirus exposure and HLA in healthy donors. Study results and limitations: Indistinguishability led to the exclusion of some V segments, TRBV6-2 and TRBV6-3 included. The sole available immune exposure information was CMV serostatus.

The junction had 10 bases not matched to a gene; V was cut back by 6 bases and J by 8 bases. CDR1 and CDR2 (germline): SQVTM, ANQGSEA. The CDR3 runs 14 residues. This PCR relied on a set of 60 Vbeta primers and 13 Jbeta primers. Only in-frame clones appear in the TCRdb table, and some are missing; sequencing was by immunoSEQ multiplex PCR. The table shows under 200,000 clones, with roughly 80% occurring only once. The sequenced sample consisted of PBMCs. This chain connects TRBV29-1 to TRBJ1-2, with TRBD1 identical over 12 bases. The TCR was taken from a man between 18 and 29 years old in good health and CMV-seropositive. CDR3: CSVVPGQGARGYTF. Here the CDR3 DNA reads TGCAGCGTAGTCCCGGGACAGGGGGCGCGAGGCTACACCTTC.